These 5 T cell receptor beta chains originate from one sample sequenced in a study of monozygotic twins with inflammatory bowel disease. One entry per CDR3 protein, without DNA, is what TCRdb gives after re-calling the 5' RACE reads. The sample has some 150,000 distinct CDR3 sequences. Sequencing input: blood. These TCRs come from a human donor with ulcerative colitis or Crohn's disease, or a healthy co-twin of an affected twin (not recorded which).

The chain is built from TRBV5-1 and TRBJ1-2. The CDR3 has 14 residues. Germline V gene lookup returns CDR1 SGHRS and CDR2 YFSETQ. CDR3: CASSLGGPNYGYTF.

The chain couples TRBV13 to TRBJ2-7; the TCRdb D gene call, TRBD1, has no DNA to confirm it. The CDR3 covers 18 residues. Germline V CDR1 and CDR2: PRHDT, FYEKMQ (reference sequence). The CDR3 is CASSLEGLGQAARYEQYF.

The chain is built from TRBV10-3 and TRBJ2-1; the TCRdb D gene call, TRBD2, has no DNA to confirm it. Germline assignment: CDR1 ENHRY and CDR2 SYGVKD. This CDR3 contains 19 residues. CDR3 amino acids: CAISEVQAPTSGGYNEQFF.

The CDR3 protein is CASRFAGGYEQYF. This rearrangement joins TRBV7-9 to TRBJ2-7; TCRdb indicates TRBD1, and absent DNA this call remains unverified. Germline loops: CDR1 SEHNR, CDR2 FQNEAQ (reference sequence). This CDR3 is built from 13 residues.

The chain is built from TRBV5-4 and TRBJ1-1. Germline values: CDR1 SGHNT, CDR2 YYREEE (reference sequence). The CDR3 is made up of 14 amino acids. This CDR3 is CASSVEIMNTEAFF.